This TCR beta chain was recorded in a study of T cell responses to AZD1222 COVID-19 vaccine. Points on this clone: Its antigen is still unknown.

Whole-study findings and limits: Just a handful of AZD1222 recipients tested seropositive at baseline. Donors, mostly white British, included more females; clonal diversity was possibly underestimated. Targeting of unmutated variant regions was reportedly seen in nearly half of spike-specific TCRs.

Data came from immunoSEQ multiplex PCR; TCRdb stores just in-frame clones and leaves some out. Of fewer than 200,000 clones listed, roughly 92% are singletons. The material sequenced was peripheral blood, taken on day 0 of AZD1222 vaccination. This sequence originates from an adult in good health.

CDR3 sequence (DNA): TGTGCCAGCAGTGGAAGGGGTACCACCAATCAGCCCCAGCATTTT. It encodes CASSGRGTTNQPQHF. The chain uses TRBV6-6 and TRBJ1-5, with D tentatively TRBD1 (5 bases). Trimming took 5 bases from V and 3 from J, leaving 14 bases between them. Germline V gene lookup returns CDR1 MNHNY and CDR2 SVGAGI (reference sequence). The CDR3 runs 15 residues.